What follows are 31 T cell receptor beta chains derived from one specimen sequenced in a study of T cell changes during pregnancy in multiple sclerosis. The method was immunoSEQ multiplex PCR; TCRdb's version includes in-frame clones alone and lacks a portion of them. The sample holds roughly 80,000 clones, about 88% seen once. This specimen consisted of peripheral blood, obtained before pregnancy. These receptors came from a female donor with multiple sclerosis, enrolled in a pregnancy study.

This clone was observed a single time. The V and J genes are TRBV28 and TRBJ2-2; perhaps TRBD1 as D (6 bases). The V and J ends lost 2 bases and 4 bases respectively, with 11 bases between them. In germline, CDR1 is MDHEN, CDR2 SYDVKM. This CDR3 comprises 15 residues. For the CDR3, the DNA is TGTGCCAGCAGTTTAACCGACAGGATCACCGGGGAGCTGTTTTTT. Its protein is CASSLTDRITGELFF.

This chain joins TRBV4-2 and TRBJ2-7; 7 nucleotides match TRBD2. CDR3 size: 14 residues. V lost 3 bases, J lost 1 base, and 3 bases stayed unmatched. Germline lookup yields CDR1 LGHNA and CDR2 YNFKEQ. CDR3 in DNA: TGTGCCAGCAGCCAGGGCGGGGGTTCCTACGAGCAGTACTTC. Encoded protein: CASSQGGGSYEQYF.

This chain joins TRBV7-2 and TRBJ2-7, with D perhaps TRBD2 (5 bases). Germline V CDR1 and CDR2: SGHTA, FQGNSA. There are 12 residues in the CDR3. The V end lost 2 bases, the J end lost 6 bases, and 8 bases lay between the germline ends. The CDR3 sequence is CASSLTGFEQYF. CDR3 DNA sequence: TGTGCCAGCAGCTTAACGGGGTTCGAGCAGTACTTC.

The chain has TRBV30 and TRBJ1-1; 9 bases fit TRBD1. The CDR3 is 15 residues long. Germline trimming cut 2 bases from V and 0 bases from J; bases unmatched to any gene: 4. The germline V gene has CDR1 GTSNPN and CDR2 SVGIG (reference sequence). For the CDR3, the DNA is TGTGCCTGGAGTAACGACAGGGGGATGAACACTGAAGCTTTCTTT. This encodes CAWSNDRGMNTEAFF. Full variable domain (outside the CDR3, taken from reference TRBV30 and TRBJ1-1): SQTIHQWPATLVQPVGSPLSLECTVEGTSNPNLYWYRQAAGRGLQLLFYSVGIGQISSEVPQNLSASRPQDRQFILSSKKLLLSDSGFYLCAWSNDRGMNTEAFFGQGTRLTVV.

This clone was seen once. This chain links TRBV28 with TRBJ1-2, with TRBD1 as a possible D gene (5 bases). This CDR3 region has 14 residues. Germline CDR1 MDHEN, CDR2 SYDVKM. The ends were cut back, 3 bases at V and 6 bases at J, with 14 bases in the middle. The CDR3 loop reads CASSFLVGGDGYTF. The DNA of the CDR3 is TGTGCCAGCAGTTTTCTGGTGGGGGGGGATGGCTACACCTTC.

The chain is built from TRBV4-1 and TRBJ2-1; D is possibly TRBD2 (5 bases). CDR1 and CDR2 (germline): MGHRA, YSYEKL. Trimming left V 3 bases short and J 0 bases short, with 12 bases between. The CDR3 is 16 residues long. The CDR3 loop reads CASSHGVTSSYNEQFF. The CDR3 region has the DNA TGCGCCAGCAGCCACGGGGTCACGAGCTCCTACAATGAGCAGTTCTTC.

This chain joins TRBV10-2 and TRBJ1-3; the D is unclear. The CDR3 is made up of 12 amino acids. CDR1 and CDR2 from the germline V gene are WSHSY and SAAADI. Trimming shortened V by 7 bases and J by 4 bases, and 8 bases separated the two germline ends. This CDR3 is CASTGFGNTIYF. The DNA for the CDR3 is TGCGCCAGCACGGGGTTCGGAAACACCATATATTTT.

In nucleotides, the CDR3 is TGTGCCAGCAGCGAGACTTGGACTCCAGATACGCAGTATTTT. It encodes CASSETWTPDTQYF. The rearrangement uses TRBV9 and TRBJ2-3; possibly TRBD2 for D (5 bases). The CDR3 totals 14 residues. V was trimmed by 3 bases and J by 4 bases, leaving 12 bases between them. CDR1 is SGDLS and CDR2 is YYNGEE in the germline V gene.

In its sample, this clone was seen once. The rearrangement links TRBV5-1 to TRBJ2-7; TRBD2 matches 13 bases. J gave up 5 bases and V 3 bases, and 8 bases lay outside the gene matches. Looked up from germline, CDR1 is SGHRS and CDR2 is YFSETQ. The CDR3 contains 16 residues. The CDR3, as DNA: TGCGCCAGCAGCTATACTACTAGCGGGGGGGCCCACGAGCAGTACTTC. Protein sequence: CASSYTTSGGAHEQYF.

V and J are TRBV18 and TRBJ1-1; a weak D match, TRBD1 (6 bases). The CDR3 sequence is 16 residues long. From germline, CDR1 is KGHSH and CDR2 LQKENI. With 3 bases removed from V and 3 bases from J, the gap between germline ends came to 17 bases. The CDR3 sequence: CASSPTTGYVDTEAFF. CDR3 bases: TGTGCCAGCTCACCTACCACAGGGTATGTCGACACTGAAGCTTTCTTT.

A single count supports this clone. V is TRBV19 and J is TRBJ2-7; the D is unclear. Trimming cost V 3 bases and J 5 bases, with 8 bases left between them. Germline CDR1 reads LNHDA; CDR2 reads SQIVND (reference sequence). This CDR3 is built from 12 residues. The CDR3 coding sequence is TGTGCCAGTAGTATTGGTGGAGACGAGCAGTACTTC. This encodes CASSIGGDEQYF.

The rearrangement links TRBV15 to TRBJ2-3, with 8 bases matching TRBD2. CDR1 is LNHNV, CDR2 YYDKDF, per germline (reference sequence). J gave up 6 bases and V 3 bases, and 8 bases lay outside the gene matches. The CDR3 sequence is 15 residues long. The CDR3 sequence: CATSSAGGPWDTQYF. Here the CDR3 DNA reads TGTGCCACCAGCAGCGCGGGGGGCCCTTGGGATACGCAGTATTTT.

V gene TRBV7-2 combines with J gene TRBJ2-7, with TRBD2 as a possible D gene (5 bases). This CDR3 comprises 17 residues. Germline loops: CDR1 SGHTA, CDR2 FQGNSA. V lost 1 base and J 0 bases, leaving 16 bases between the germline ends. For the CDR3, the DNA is TGTGCCAGCAGCTTAGATCGTGAGCGGCCTAGCTCCTACGAGCAGTACTTC. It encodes CASSLDRERPSSYEQYF. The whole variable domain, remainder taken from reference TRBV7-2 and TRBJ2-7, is GAGVSQSPSNKVTEKGKDVELRCDPISGHTALYWYRQSLGQGLEFLIYFQGNSAPDKSGLPSDRFSAERTGGSVSTLTIQRTQQEDSAVYLCASSLDRERPSSYEQYFGPGTRLTVT.

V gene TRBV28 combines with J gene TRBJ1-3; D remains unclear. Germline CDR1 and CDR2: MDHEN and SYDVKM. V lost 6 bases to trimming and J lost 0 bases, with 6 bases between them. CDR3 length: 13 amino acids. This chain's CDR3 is CASRPYSGNTIYF. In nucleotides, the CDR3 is TGTGCCAGCAGACCCTACTCTGGAAACACCATATATTTT.

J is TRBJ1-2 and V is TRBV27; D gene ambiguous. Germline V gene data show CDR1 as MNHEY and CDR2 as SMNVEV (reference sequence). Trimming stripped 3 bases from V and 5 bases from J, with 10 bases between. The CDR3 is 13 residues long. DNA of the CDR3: TGTGCCAGCAGTTTTGGCAGGCATTATGGCTACACCTTC. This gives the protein CASSFGRHYGYTF.

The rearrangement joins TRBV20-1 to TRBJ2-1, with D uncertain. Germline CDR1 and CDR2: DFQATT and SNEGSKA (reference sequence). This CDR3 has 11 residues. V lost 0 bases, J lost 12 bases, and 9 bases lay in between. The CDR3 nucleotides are TGCAGTGCTAGAGATCTCCATAGGCAGTTCTTC. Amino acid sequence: CSARDLHRQFF.

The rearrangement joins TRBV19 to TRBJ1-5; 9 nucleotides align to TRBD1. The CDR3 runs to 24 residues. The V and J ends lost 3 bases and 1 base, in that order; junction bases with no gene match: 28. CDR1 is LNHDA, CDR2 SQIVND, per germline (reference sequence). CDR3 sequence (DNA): TGTGCCAGTAGTATGGGCGTTCTGGCCTTGCTGGAGGCTTGGGACAGGGACAGCAATCAGCCCCAGCATTTT. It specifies CASSMGVLALLEAWDRDSNQPQHF. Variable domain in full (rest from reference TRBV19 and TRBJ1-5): DGGITQSPKYLFRKEGQNVTLSCEQNLNHDAMYWYRQDPGQGLRLIYYSQIVNDFQKGDIAEGYSVSREKKESFPLTVTSAQKNPTAFYLCASSMGVLALLEAWDRDSNQPQHFGDGTRLSIL.

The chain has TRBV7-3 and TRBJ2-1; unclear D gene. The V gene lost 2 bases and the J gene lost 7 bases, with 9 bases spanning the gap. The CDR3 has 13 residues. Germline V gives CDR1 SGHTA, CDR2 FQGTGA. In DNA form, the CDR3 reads TGTGCCAGCAGCTTAGTTATCGGGAATGAGCAGTTCTTC. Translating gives CASSLVIGNEQFF.

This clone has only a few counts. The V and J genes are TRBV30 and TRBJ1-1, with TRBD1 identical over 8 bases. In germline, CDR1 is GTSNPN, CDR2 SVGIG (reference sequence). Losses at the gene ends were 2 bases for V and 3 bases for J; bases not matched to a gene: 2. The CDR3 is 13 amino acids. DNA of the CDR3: TGTGCCTGGAGTTCAGGGGGCGACACTGAAGCTTTCTTT. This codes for CAWSSGGDTEAFF.

CDR3 nucleotide sequence: TGTGCCAGCAGACATCGGGGTCGGGGGACCTACAATGAGCAGTTCTTC. Its translation: CASRHRGRGTYNEQFF. The rearrangement links TRBV28 to TRBJ2-1; D is perhaps TRBD2 (6 bases). V gave up 6 bases and J gave up 2 bases, with 17 bases separating them. CDR3 length: 16 amino acids. CDR1 and CDR2 (germline): MDHEN, SYDVKM.

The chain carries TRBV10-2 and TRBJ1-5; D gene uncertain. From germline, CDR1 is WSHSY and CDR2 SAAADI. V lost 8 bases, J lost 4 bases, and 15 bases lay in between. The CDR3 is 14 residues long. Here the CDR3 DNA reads TGCGCCAGCTCCTCGGGTTCCGCTAATCAGCCCCAGCATTTT. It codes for CASSSGSANQPQHF.

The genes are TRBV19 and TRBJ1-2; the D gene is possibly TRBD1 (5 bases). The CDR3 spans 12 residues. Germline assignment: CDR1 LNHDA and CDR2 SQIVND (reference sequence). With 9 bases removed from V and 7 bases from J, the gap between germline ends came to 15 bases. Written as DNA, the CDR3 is TGTGCCAGCAACACCCAGGGAGGTGGCTACACCTTC. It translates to CASNTQGGGYTF.

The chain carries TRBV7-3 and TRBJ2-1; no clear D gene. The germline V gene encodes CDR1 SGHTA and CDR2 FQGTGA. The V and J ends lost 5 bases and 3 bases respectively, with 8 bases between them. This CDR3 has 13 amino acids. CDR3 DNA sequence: TGTGCCAGCAGCCCCACGGTCTACAATGAGCAGTTCTTC. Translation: CASSPTVYNEQFF.

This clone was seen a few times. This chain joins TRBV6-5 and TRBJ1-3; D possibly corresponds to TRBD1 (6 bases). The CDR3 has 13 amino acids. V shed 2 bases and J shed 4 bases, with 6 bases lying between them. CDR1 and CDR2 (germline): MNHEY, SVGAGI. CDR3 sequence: CASSYRGGNTIYF. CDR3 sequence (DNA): TGTGCCAGCAGTTACAGGGGGGGAAACACCATATATTTT.

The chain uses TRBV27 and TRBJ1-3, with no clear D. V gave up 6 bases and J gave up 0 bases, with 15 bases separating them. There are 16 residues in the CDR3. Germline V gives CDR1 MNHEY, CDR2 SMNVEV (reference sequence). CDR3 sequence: CASSPRLTLSGNTIYF. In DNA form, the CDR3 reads TGTGCCAGCAGCCCGAGGCTGACCCTCTCTGGAAACACCATATATTTT.

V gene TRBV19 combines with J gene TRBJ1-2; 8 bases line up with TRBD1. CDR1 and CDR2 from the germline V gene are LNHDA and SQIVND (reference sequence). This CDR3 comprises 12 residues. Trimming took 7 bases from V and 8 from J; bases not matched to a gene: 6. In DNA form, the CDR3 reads TGTGCCAGTATAAACAGGGGGAACGGCTACACCTTC. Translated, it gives CASINRGNGYTF.

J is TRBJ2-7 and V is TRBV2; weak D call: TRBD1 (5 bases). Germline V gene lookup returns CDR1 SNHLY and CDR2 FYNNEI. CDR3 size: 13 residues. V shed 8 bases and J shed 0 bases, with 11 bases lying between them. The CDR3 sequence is CASLRGSSYEQYF. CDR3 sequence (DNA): TGTGCCAGCTTAAGGGGCAGCTCCTACGAGCAGTACTTC.

CDR3 nucleotide sequence: TGTGCCAGCAGTGACTCGGCGGGGGGGCCCAATGAGCAGTTCTTC. Residues: CASSDSAGGPNEQFF. V is TRBV6-4 and J is TRBJ2-1; 9 positions agree with TRBD2. V shed 0 bases and J 6 bases; nucleotides not matched to a gene: 3. The CDR3 has 15 amino acids. In germline, CDR1 is MRHNA, CDR2 SNTAGT.

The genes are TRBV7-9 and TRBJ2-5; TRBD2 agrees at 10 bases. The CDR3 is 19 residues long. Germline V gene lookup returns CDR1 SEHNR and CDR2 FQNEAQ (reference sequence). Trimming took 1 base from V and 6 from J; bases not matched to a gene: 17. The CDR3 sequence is CASSLVSSGGASFGKTQYF. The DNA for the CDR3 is TGTGCCAGCAGCTTAGTGTCTAGCGGGGGTGCCTCGTTTGGGAAGACCCAGTACTTC.

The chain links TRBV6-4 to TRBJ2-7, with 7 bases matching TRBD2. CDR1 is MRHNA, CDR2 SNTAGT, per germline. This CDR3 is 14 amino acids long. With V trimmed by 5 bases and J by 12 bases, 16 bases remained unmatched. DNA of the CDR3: TGTGCCAGCAGTTTTAAGGGCGGGGGAATCCTTGGGTACTTC. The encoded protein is CASSFKGGGILGYF.

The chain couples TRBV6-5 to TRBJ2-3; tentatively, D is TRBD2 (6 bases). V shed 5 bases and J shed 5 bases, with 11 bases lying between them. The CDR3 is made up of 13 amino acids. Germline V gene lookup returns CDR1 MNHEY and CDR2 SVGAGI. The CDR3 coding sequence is TGTGCCAGCAGTCCCCGACTAGGAGATACGCAGTATTTT. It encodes CASSPRLGDTQYF.